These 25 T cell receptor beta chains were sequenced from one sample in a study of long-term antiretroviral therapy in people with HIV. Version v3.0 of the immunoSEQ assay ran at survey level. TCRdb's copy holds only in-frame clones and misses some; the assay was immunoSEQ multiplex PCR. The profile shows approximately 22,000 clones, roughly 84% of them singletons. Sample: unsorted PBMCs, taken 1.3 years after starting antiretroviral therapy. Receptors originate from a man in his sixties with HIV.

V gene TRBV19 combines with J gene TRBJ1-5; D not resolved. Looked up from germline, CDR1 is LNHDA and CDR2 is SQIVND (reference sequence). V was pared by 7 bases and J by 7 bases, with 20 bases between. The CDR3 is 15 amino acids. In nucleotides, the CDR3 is TGTGCCAGTACCCTATGGGGAGGCGCTGTCCAGCCCCAGCATTTT. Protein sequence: CASTLWGGAVQPQHF.

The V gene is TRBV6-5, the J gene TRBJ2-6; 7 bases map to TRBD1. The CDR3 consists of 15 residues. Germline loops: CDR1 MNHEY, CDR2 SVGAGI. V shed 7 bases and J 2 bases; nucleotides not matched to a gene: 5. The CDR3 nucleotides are TGTGCCAGCAAAAATGGACAGGCTGGGGCCAACGTCCTGACTTTC. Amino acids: CASKNGQAGANVLTF.

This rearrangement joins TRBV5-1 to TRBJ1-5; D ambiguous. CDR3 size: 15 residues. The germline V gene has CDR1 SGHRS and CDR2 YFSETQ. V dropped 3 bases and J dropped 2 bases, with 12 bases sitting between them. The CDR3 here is CASSSTADGNQPQHF. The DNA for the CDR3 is TGCGCCAGCAGCTCTACGGCAGACGGCAATCAGCCCCAGCATTTT.

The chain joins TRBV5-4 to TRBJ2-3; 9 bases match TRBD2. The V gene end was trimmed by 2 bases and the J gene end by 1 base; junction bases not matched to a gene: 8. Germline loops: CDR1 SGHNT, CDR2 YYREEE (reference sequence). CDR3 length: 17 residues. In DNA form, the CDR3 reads TGTGCCAGCAGCTTAACACGCGGGGGGGCGGGCACAGATACGCAGTATTTT. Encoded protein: CASSLTRGGAGTDTQYF.

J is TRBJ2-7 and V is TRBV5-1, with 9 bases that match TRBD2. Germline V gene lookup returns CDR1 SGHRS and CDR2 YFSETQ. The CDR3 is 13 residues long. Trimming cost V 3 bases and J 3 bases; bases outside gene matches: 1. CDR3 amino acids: CASSWREGYEQYF. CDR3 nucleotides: TGCGCCAGCAGCTGGCGGGAGGGCTACGAGCAGTACTTC.

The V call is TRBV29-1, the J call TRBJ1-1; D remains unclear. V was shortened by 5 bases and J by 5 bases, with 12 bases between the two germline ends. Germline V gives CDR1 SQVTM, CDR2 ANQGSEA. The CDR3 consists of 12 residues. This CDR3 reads CSVSPAVTEAFF. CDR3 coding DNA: TGCAGCGTTTCCCCAGCGGTAACTGAAGCTTTCTTT.

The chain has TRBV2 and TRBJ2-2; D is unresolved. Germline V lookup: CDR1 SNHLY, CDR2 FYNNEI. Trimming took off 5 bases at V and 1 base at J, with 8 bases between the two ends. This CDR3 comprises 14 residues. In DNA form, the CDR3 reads TGTGCCAGCAGTCCCCTCGAGAACACCGGGGAGCTGTTTTTT. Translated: CASSPLENTGELFF.

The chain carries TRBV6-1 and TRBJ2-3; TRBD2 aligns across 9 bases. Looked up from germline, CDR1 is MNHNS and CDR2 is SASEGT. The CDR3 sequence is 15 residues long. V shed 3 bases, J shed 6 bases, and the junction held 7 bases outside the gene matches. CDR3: CASSESSGGRDTQYF. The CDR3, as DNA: TGTGCCAGCAGTGAGAGTAGCGGGGGACGCGATACGCAGTATTTT.

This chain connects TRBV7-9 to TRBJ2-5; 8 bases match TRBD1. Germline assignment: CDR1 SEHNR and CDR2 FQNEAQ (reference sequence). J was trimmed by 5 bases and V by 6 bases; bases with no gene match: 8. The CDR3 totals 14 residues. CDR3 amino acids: CASRPRTGWETQYF. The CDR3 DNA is TGTGCCAGCAGGCCTCGGACAGGGTGGGAGACCCAGTACTTC. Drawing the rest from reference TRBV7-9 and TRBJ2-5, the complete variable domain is DTGVSQNPRHKITKRGQNVTFRCDPISEHNRLYWYRQTLGQGPEFLTYFQNEAQLEKSRLLSDRFSAERPKGSFSTLEIQRTEQGDSAMYLCASRPRTGWETQYFGPGTRLLVL.

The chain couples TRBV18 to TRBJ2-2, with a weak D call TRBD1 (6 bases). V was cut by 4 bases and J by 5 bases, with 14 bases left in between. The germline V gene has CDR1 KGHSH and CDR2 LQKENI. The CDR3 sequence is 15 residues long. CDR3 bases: TGTGCCAGCTCACTCAGACAGGTTGGGACCGGGGAGCTGTTTTTT. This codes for CASSLRQVGTGELFF.

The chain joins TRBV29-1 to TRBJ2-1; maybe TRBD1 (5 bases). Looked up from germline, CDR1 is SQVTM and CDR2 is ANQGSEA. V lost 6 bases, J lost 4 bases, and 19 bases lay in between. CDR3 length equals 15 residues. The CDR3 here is CSVTMDILTYNEQFF. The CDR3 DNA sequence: TGCAGCGTAACTATGGACATCTTAACGTACAATGAGCAGTTCTTC.

Written as DNA, the CDR3 is TGCGCCAGCAGCTTGAATGAGGGCACTGAAGCTTTCTTT. Encoded protein: CASSLNEGTEAFF. The J gene is TRBJ1-1, the V gene TRBV5-1; D is unclear. The length of the CDR3 is 13 residues. Trimming left V 1 base short and J 4 bases short, with 8 bases between. Germline values: CDR1 SGHRS, CDR2 YFSETQ.

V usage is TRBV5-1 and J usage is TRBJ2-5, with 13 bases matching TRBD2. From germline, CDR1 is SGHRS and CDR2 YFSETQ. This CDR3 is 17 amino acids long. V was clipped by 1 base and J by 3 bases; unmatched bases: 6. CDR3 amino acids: CASSLTPGLAGEETQYF. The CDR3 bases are TGCGCCAGCAGCTTGACACCCGGACTAGCGGGGGAAGAGACCCAGTACTTC.

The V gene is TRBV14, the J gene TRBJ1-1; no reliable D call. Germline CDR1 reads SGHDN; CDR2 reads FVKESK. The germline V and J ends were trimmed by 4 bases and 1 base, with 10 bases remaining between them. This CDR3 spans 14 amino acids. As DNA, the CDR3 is TGTGCCAGCAGCCCGAGTTTCACGAACACTGAAGCTTTCTTT. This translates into CASSPSFTNTEAFF.

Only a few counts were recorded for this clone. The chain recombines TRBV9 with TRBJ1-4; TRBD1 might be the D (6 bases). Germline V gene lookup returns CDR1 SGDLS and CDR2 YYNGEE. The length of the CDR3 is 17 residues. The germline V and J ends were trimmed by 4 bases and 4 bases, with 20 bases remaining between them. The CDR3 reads CASSHSLATGNNEKLFF. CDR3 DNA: TGTGCCAGCAGCCACTCATTAGCGACAGGAAATAATGAAAAACTGTTTTTT.

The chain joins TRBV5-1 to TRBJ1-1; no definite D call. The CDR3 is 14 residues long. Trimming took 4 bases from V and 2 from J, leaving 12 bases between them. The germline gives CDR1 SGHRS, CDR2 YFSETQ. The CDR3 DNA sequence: TGCGCCAGCAGCCCCTTTGGGCATAACACTGAAGCTTTCTTT. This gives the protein CASSPFGHNTEAFF.

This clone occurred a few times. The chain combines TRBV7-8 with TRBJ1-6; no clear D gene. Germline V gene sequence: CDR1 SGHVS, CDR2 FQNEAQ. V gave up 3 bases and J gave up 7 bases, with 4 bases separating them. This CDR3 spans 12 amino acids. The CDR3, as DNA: TGTGCCAGCAGCTTCACAAATTCACCCCTCCACTTT. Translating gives CASSFTNSPLHF.

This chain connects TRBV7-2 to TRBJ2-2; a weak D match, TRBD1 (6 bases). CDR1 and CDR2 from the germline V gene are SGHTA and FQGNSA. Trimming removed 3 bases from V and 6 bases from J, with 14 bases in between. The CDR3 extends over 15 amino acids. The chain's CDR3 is CASSLSGPGAGELFF. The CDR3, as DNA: TGTGCCAGCAGCTTGTCGGGGCCAGGGGCCGGGGAGCTGTTTTTT. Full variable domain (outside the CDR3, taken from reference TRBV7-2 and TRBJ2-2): GAGVSQSPSNKVTEKGKDVELRCDPISGHTALYWYRQSLGQGLEFLIYFQGNSAPDKSGLPSDRFSAERTGGSVSTLTIQRTQQEDSAVYLCASSLSGPGAGELFFGEGSRLTVL.

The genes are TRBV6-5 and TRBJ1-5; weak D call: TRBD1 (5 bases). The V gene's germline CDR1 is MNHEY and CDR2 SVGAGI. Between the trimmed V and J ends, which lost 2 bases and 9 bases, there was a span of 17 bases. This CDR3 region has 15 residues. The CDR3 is CASSYNRDGLSPQHF. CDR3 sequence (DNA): TGTGCCAGCAGTTACAACCGGGACGGTTTATCGCCCCAGCATTTT.

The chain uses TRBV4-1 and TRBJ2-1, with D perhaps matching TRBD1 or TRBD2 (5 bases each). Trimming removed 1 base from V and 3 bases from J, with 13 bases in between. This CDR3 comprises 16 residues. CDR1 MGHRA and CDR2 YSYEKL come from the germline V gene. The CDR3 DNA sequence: TGCGCCAGCAGCCAAGCTAGAGGGGTGGTCTACAATGAGCAGTTCTTC. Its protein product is CASSQARGVVYNEQFF.

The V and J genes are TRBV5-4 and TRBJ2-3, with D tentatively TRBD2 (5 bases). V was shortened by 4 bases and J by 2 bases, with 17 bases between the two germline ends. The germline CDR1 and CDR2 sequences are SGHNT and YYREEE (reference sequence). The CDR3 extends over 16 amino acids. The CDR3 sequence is CASSTATRRNTDTQYF. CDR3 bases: TGTGCCAGCAGCACCGCTACGCGGAGGAACACAGATACGCAGTATTTT.

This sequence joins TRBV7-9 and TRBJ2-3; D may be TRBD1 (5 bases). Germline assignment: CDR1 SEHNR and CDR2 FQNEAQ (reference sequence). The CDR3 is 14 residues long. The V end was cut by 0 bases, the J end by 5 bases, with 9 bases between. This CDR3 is CASSLAGEVDTQYF. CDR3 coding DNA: TGTGCCAGCAGCTTAGCAGGGGAAGTAGATACGCAGTATTTT.

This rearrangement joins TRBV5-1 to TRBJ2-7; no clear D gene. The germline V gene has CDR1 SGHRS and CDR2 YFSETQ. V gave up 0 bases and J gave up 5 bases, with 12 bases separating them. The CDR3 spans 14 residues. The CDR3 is CASSLGGGFDEQYF. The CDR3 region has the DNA TGCGCCAGCAGCTTGGGGGGTGGATTCGACGAGCAGTACTTC.

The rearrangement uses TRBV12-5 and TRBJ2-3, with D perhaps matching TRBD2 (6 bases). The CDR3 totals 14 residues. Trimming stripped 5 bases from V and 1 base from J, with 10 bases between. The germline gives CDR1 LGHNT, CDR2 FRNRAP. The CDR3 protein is CASGPASGTDTQYF. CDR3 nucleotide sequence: TGTGCTAGTGGTCCTGCTAGCGGCACAGATACGCAGTATTTT. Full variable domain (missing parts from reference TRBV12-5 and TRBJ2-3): DARVTQTPRHKVTEMGQEVTMRCQPILGHNTVFWYRQTMMQGLELLAYFRNRAPLDDSGMPKDRFSAEMPDATLATLKIQPSEPRDSAVYFCASGPASGTDTQYFGPGTRLTVL.

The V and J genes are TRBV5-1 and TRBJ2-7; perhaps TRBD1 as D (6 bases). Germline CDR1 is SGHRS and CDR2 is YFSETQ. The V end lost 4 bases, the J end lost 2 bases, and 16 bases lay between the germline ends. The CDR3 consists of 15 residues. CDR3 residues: CASSVTGTNAYEQYF. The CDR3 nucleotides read TGCGCCAGCAGCGTAACCGGGACAAATGCCTACGAGCAGTACTTC.